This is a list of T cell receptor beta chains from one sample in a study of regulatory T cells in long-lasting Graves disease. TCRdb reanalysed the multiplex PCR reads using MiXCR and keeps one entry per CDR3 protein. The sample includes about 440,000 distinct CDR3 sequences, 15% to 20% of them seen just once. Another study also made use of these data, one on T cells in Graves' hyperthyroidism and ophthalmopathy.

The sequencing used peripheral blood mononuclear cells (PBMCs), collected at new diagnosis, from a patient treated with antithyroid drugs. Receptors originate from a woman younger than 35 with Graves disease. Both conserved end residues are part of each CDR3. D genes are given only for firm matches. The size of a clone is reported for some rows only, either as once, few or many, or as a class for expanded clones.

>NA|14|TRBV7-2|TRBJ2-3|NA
CASSLPPGHYTQYF
TGTGCCAGCAGCTTACCCCCGGGACATTATACGCAGTATTTT
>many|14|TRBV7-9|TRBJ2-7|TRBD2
CASSVYRDYYEQYF
TGTGCCAGCAGCGTGTACCGGGACTATTACGAGCAGTACTTC
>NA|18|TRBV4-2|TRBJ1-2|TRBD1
CASSQGDWEPDRDYGYTF
TGTGCCAGCAGCCAAGGTGATTGGGAGCCGGACAGGGACTATGGCTACACCTTC
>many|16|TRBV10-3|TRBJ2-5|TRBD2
CAISESTAGGKETQYF
TGTGCCATCAGTGAGTCGACAGCGGGAGGTAAAGAGACCCAGTACTTC
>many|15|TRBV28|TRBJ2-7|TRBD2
CASTPVREGLYEQYF
TGTGCCAGCACCCCTGTGAGGGAGGGCCTCTACGAGCAGTACTTC
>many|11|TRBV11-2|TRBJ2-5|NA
CASLVGETQYF
TGTGCCAGTTTAGTAGGAGAGACCCAGTACTTC
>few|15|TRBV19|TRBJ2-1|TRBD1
CASSIVQGGNNEQFF
TGTGCCAGTAGTATCGTACAGGGGGGCAACAATGAGCAGTTCTTC
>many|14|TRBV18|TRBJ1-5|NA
CASSARQMGQPQHF
TGTGCCAGCTCGGCCCGACAGATGGGGCAGCCCCAGCATTTT
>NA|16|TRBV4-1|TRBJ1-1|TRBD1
CASSQEGTGLNTEAFF
TGCGCCAGCAGCCAAGAAGGGACAGGGCTGAACACTGAAGCTTTCTTT
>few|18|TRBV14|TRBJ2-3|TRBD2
CASSQDRVAGGVTDTQYF
TGTGCCAGCAGCCAAGATCGAGTAGCGGGAGGTGTAACAGATACGCAGTATTTT
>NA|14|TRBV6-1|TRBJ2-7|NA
CASNKQGFKAKQYF
TGTGCCAGCAACAAACAGGGTTTTAAGGCCAAGCAGTACTTC
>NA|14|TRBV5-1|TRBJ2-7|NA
CASSLKGAMAEQYF
TGCGCCAGCAGCTTGAAAGGGGCGATGGCCGAGCAGTACTTC
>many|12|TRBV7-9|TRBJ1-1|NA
CASAYLGTEAFF
TGTGCCAGCGCCTATCTCGGCACTGAAGCTTTCTTT
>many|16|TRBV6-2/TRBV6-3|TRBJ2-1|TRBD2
CASKIGTSGSYNEQFF
TGTGCCAGCAAAATAGGGACTAGCGGGAGTTACAATGAGCAGTTCTTC